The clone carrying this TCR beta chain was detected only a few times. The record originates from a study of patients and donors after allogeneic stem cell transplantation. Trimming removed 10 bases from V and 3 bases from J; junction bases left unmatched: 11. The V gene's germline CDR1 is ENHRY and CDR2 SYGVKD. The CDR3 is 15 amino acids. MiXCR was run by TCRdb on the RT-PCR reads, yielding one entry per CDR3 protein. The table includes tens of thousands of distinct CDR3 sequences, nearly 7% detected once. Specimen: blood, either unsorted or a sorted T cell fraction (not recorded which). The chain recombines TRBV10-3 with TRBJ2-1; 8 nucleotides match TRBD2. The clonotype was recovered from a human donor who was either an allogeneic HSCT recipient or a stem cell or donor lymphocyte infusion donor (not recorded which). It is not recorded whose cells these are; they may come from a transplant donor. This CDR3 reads CATRGVGTSYNEQFF. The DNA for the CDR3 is TGTGCCACCAGGGGCGTCGGGACTAGCTACAATGAGCAGTTCTTC.